The present T cell receptor beta chain was sequenced within a study of radiation and T cells in renal cell carcinoma. General study results and limits: In blood, top tumor clones expanded by 2 weeks, shrinking by 4.

This clone was recorded once. Its antigen is unknown. Indicated time point: blood 4 weeks post-SBRT, at nephrectomy. Treatment given: 15 Gy SBRT to primary tumor, nephrectomy 4 weeks later. Nephrectomy followed 15 Gy stereotactic body radiation by 4 weeks. CDR1 and CDR2 (germline): SGHRS, YFSETQ. Trimming took 0 bases from V and 8 from J, leaving 11 bases between them. This CDR3 is built from 13 residues. The repertoire was sequenced with immunoSEQ multiplex PCR; TCRdb's copy has only in-frame clones and lacks some. Among approximately 170,000 clones listed, less than 90% were seen once. The specimen was blood, collected from a patient whose treatment included radiotherapy and nephrectomy. The receptor comes from a woman aged 45-59 years with renal cell carcinoma. J is TRBJ1-2 and V is TRBV5-1, with D maybe TRBD1 (5 bases). Here the CDR3 reads CASSLETVFGYTF. The DNA of the CDR3 is TGCGCCAGCAGCTTGGAGACAGTTTTCGGCTACACCTTC.